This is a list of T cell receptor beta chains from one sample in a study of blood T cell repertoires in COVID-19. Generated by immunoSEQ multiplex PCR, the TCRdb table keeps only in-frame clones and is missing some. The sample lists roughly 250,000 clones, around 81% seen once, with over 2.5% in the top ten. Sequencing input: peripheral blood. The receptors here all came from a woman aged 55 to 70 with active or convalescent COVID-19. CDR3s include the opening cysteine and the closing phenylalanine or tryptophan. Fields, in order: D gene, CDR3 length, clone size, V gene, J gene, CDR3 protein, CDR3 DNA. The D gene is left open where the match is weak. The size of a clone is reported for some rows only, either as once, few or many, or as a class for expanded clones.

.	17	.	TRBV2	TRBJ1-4	CASRRGSRGSTNEKLFF	TGTGCCAGCAGAAGGGGGTCCAGGGGTTCGACTAATGAAAAACTGTTTTTT
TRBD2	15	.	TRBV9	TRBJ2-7	CASSVSGLAGYEQYF	TGTGCCAGCAGCGTCTCGGGACTAGCGGGCTACGAGCAGTACTTC
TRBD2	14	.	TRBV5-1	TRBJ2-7	CASSWTSGSYEQYF	TGCGCCAGCAGCTGGACTAGCGGCTCCTACGAGCAGTACTTC
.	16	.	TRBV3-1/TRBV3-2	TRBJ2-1	CASSLNLAQDTNEQFF	TGTGCCAGCAGCCTTAACCTAGCGCAGGATACCAATGAGCAGTTCTTC
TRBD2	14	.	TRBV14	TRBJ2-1	CASSGLDSYNEQFF	TGTGCCAGCAGCGGACTAGACTCCTACAATGAGCAGTTCTTC
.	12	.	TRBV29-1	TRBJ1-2	CSAVGQNYGYTF	TGCAGCGCAGTCGGACAGAACTATGGCTACACCTTC
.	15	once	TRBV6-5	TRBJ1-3	CASGGQLSSGNTIYF	TGTGCCAGCGGGGGACAACTATCCTCTGGAAACACCATATATTTT
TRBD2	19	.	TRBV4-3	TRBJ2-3	CASSQEPRRGGLGSDTQYF	TGCGCCAGCAGCCAAGAGCCTCGGCGGGGGGGCCTGGGCTCCGATACGCAGTATTTT
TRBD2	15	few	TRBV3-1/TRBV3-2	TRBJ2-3	CASSQESRYGGAQYF	TGTGCCAGCAGCCAAGAGTCTAGGTACGGGGGGGCCCAGTATTTT
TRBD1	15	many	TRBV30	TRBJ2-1	CAWSVSRGIYNEQFF	TGTGCCTGGAGTGTAAGCAGGGGGATCTACAATGAGCAGTTCTTC
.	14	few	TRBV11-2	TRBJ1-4	CASSLDGTNEKLFF	TGTGCCAGCAGCTTAGATGGCACAAATGAAAAACTGTTTTTT
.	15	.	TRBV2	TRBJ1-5	CASSEGARGNQPQHF	TGTGCCAGCAGTGAGGGGGCGCGAGGCAATCAGCCCCAGCATTTT
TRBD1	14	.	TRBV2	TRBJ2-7	CASRPGQGFYEQYF	TGTGCCAGCAGACCGGGACAGGGATTTTACGAGCAGTACTTC
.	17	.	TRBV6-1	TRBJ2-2	CASSEARTVGNTGELFF	TGTGCCAGCAGTGAAGCCCGGACAGTGGGGAACACCGGGGAGCTGTTTTTT
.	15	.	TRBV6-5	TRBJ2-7	CASSLGGLPRQEQYF	TGTGCCAGCTCTTTAGGCGGGCTCCCAAGGCAGGAGCAGTACTTC
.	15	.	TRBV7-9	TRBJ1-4	CASTLELLGGEKLFF	TGTGCCAGCACCCTTGAACTCCTTGGAGGAGAAAAACTGTTTTTT
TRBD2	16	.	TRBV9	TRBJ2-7	CASVRKAGAPTYEQYF	TGTGCCAGCGTTCGTAAAGCGGGGGCCCCCACCTACGAGCAGTACTTC
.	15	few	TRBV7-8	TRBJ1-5	CASSLYRASNQPQHF	TGTGCCAGCAGCTTATACAGGGCTAGCAATCAGCCCCAGCATTTT
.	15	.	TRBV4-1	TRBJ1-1	CASSLNSLMNTEAFF	TGCGCCAGCAGCCTCAACTCACTCATGAACACTGAAGCTTTCTTT
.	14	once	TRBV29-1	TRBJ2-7	CSVGSVAQAYEQYF	TGCAGCGTTGGGTCGGTAGCCCAAGCCTACGAGCAGTACTTC
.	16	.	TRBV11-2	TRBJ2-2	CASSLFRGPNTGELFF	TGTGCCAGCAGCTTATTCCGGGGTCCAAACACCGGGGAGCTGTTTTTT
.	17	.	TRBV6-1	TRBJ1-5	CASSEVPRGNTNQPQHF	TGTGCCAGCAGTGAAGTCCCCCGCGGGAACACGAATCAGCCCCAGCATTTT
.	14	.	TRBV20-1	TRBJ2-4	CSASDRTPKNIQYF	TGCAGTGCTAGTGATCGGACACCTAAAAACATTCAGTACTTC
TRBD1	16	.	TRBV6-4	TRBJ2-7	CASRPGTGVLVYEQYF	TGTGCCAGCAGACCCGGGACAGGGGTCCTCGTTTACGAGCAGTACTTC
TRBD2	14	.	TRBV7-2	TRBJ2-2	CASSPRTSPGELFF	TGTGCCAGCAGCCCTCGGACTAGCCCCGGGGAGCTGTTTTTT
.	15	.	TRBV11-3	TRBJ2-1	CASSLERSSYNEQFF	TGTGCCAGCAGCTTAGAGCGGAGCAGCTACAATGAGCAGTTCTTC
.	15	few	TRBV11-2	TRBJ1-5	CASSLYRAGNQPQHF	TGTGCCAGCAGCTTATACAGGGCGGGCAATCAGCCCCAGCATTTT
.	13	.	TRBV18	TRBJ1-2	CASSPPGLSGYTF	TGTGCCAGCTCACCGCCAGGACTTTCGGGCTACACCTTC
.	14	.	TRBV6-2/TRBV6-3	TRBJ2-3	CASSYVQNTDTQYF	TGTGCCAGCAGTTACGTACAGAACACAGATACGCAGTATTTT
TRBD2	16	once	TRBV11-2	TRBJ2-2	CASSILAGVNTGELFF	TGTGCCAGCAGCATACTAGCGGGGGTTAACACCGGGGAGCTGTTTTTT
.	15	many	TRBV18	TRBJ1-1	CASSPPVQGRSGAFF	TGTGCCAGCTCACCACCTGTACAGGGTCGCTCAGGAGCTTTCTTT
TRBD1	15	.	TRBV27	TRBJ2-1	CASSSDRGLYNEQFF	TGTGCCAGCAGTTCGGACAGGGGACTATACAATGAGCAGTTCTTC
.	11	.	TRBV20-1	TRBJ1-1	CSAYLNTEAFF	TGCAGTGCTTACTTGAACACTGAAGCTTTCTTT
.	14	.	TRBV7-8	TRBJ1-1	CASSPGLLYTEAFF	TGTGCCAGCAGCCCCGGACTCCTATACACTGAAGCTTTCTTT
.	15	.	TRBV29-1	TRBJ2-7	CSVESPNLLGYEQYF	TGCAGCGTTGAATCTCCGAATTTACTAGGCTACGAGCAGTACTTC
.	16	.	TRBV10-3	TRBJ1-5	CAISETPSGLNQPQHF	TGTGCCATCAGTGAGACCCCCAGCGGGCTCAATCAGCCCCAGCATTTT
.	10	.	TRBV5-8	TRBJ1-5	CASGGQPQHF	TGTGCCAGCGGGGGGCAGCCCCAGCATTTT
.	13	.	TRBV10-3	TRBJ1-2	CAISDSPGVSYTF	TGTGCCATCAGTGATTCCCCGGGGGTGAGCTACACCTTC
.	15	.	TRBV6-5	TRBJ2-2	CASSSDRTNTGELFF	TGTGCCAGCAGTTCTGACAGGACCAACACCGGGGAGCTGTTTTTT
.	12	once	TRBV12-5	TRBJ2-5	CASGSRVETQYF	TGTGCTAGTGGTTCGCGGGTAGAGACCCAGTACTTC
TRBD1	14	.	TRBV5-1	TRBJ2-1	CASSDASGGNEQFF	TGCGCCAGCAGCGACGCATCAGGGGGCAATGAGCAGTTCTTC
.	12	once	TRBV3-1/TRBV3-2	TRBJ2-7	CASSQERGGQYF	TGTGCCAGCAGCCAAGAAAGAGGGGGGCAGTACTTC
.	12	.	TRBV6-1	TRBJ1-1	CASTLDVEIAFF	TGTGCCAGCACCCTAGACGTGGAGATAGCTTTCTTT
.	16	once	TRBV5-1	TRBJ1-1	CASSYSKQDLNTEAFF	TGCGCCAGCAGCTACTCGAAACAGGATTTGAACACTGAAGCTTTCTTT
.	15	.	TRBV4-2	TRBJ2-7	CASSQGQTRSYEQYF	TGTGCCAGCAGCCAGGGCCAGACCCGATCCTACGAGCAGTACTTC
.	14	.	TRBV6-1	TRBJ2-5	CASSEGTGRETQYF	TGTGCCAGCAGTGAAGGGACGGGGAGGGAGACCCAGTACTTC
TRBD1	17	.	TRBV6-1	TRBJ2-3	CASSEEWLKGALDTQYF	TGTGCCAGCAGTGAAGAATGGTTGAAGGGGGCGCTGGATACGCAGTATTTT
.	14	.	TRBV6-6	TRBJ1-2	CATLTVAGNYGYTF	TGTGCCACCCTGACAGTAGCCGGTAACTATGGCTACACCTTC
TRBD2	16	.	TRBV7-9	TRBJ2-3	CASSFSNVAGGNTQYF	TGTGCCAGCAGCTTTTCGAACGTAGCGGGGGGTAATACGCAGTATTTT